This T cell receptor beta chain was recovered during a study of blood T cell repertoires in COVID-19. As for the study in general: Italy, Spain and the United States were the sources of the convalescent and acute COVID-19 samples.

Profiling relied on immunoSEQ multiplex PCR, and the TCRdb table lists in-frame clones only, not all of them. The table has approximately 94,000 clones, around four fifths seen once; the top ten hold around a third. The sequence was collected from a man aged 65 to 79 with active or convalescent COVID-19. Specimen: peripheral blood.

The CDR3 DNA reads TGTGCCAGCAGCCCGACAGGGCAGAATGAAAAACTGTTTTTT. This encodes CASSPTGQNEKLFF. The V and J genes are TRBV7-9 and TRBJ1-4; 7 nucleotides align to TRBD1. Germline trimming cut 5 bases from V and 5 bases from J; bases unmatched to any gene: 5. CDR3 length equals 14 residues. Germline lookup yields CDR1 SEHNR and CDR2 FQNEAQ (reference sequence).